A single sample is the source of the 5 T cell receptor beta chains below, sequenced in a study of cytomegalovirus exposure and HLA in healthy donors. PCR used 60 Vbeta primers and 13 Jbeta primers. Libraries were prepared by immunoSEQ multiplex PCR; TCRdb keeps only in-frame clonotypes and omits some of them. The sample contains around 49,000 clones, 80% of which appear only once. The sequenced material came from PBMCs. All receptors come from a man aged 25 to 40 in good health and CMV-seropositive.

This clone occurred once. CDR3 sequence reads: CASSNQRLTDTQYF. The CDR3, as DNA: TGTGCCAGTAGTAACCAGAGACTCACAGATACGCAGTATTTT. The J gene is TRBJ2-3, the V gene TRBV19; D gene ambiguous. V was pared by 4 bases and J by 2 bases, with 10 bases between. The CDR3 length is 14 residues. The germline V gene has CDR1 LNHDA and CDR2 SQIVND (reference sequence).

The CDR3 spells CASSLPPGTVNTEAFF. The CDR3, as DNA: TGTGCCAGCAGCCTCCCTCCCGGGACAGTGAACACTGAAGCTTTCTTT. The chain links TRBV7-9 to TRBJ1-1; 7 nucleotides align to TRBD1. V lost 5 bases to trimming and J lost 0 bases; unmatched junction nucleotides: 9. Germline CDR1 SEHNR, CDR2 FQNEAQ (reference sequence). This CDR3 is built from 16 residues.

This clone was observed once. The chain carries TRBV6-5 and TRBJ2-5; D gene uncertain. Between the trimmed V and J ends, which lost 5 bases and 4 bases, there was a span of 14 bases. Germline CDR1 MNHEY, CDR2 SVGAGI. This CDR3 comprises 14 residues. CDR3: CASSTRQRLETQYF. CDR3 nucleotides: TGTGCCAGCAGTACCCGTCAGAGGCTAGAGACCCAGTACTTC.

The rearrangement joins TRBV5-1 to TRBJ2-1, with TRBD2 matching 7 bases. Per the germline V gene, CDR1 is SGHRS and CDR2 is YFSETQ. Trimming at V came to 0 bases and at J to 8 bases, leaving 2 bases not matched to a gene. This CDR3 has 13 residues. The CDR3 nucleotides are TGCGCCAGCAGCTTGGGGGGGAGGGATGAGCAGTTCTTC. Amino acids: CASSLGGRDEQFF.

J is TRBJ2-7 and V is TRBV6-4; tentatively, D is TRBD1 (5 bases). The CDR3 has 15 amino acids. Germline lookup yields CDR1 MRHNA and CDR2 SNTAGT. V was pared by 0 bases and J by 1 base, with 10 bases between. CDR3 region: CASSDSRGRSYEQYF. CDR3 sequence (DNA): TGTGCCAGCAGTGACTCAAGGGGTAGGTCCTACGAGCAGTACTTC.